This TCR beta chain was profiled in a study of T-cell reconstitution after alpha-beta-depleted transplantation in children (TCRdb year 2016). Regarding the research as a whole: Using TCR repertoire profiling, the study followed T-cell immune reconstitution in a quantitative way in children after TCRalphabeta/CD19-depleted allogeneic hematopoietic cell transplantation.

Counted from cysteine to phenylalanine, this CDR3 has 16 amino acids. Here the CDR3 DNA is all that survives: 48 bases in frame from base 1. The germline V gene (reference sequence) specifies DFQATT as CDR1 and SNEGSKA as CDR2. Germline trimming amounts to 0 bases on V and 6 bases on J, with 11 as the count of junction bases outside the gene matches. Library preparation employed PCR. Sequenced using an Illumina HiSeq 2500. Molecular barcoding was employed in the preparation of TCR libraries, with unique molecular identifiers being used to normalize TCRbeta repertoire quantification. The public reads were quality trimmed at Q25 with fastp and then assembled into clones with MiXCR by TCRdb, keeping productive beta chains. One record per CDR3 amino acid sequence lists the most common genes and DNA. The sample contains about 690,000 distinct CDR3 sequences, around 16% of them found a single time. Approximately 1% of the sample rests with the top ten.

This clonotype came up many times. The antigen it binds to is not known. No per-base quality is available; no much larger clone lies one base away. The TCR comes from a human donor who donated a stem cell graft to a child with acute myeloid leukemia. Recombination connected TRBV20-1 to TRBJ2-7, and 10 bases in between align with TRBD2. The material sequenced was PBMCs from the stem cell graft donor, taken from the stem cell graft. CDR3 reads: CSARDSGGASPREQYF. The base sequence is TGCAGTGCTAGAGACAGCGGGGGGGCCTCCCCTCGCGAGCAGTACTTC.